This T cell receptor beta chain was identified in a study of OX40 agonist ivuxolimab in advanced cancers. At the level of the study: Patients achieving partial responses numbered three: one hepatocellular carcinoma case and two cutaneous melanoma cases.

This table comes from immunoSEQ multiplex PCR, and its TCRdb copy is limited to in-frame clones, with some not included. The table shows approximately 15,000 clones, with roughly 80% occurring only once. Patients who had autoimmune disease history or got systemic immunosuppression were left out. Samples of blood were obtained at baseline, on cycle 4 day 1, and on cycle 7 day 1. The V gene lost 5 bases and the J gene lost 0 bases, with 13 bases spanning the gap. Germline V gives CDR1 LNHDA, CDR2 SQIVND (reference sequence). The CDR3 contains 15 residues. The chain is built from TRBV19 and TRBJ1-1; possibly TRBD1 for D (5 bases). The receptor comes from an adult with an advanced solid tumor such as melanoma, head and neck, liver or kidney cancer. The sample consisted of CD4+ or CD8+ T cells sorted from blood, taken in a trial of the OX40 agonist ivuxolimab. The CDR3 bases are TGTGCCAGTAGTGCTCGACAGATTTTGAACACTGAAGCTTTCTTT. Protein sequence: CASSARQILNTEAFF.